Many counts were recorded for the clone carrying this TCR beta chain. The antigen is not known. In the authors' methods: Variation in CDR3 across clinicopathological groups served as the basis for constructing a distant-metastasis classifier in papillary thyroid cancer. TCRdb reprocessed the PCR reads using MiXCR. The V and J calls reflect TCRdb's pipeline rather than the authors' work. This sample has 30,000 to 40,000 clones, with 15% to 20% found just once. There are 14 residues in the CDR3. In germline, CDR1 is MNHEY, CDR2 SVGAGI. Trimming removed 2 bases at V and 5 bases at J, with 11 bases between. Thyroid surgery was performed in patients who had received no treatment beforehand. This entry comes from a study of metastatic and nonmetastatic thyroid tumors. In the study overall: The authors compared repertoires across blood and tumor or nodule tissue from malignant and benign thyroid patients. General observations from the study: Malignant tumors reportedly showed significantly higher TCR beta diversity than benign nodules in both blood and tumor.

The sample was blood. The sequence was obtained from a male donor with papillary thyroid cancer or a benign thyroid nodule (not recorded which). Some clones in this sample may be carry-over from other donors' samples. The V call is TRBV6-5, the J call TRBJ2-3; D perhaps matches TRBD2 (7 bases). CDR3 amino acids: CASSYRGGGDTQYF. Written as DNA, the CDR3 is TGTGCCAGCAGTTACAGGGGGGGGGGAGATACGCAGTATTTT.